This T cell receptor beta chain was sequenced in a study of T-cell memory formation after mild COVID-19. The study, taken as a whole, reports: Cross-reactive memory apparently joined, as some responding clones appeared in pre-infection memory.

One entry per CDR3 protein results from TCRdb running MiXCR on the 5' RACE reads. Of roughly 86,000 distinct CDR3 sequences listed, about 16% are singletons. Comment on this clonotype: Its specificity is not known.

From germline, CDR1 is SEHNR and CDR2 FQNEAQ (reference sequence). V was shortened by 5 bases and J by 3 bases, with 7 bases between the two germline ends. CDR3 length: 13 amino acids. The receptor's source is a man aged 18 to 35 who had mild COVID-19 (a few samples of this study predate the infection). Cell type and time point are not known. Input material: PBMCs or a T cell subset sorted from them (not recorded which). The chain employs TRBV7-9 and TRBJ1-4; D call uncertain. CDR3 in DNA: TGTGCCAGCAGCCACCCCCCTAATGAAAAACTGTTTTTT. Its protein product is CASSHPPNEKLFF.